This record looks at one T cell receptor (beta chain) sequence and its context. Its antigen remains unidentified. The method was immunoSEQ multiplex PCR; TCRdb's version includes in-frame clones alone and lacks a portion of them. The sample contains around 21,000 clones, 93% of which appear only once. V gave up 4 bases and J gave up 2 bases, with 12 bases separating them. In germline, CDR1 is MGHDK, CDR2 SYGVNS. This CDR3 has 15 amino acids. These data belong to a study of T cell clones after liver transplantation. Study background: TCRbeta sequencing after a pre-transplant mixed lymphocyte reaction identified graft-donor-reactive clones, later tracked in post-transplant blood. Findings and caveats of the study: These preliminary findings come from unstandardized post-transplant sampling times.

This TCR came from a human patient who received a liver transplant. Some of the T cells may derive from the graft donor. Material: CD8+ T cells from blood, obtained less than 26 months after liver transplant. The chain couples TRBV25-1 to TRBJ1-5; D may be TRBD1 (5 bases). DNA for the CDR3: TGTGCCAGCAGTGTACCGGGGCTAGGCAATCAGCCCCAGCATTTT. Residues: CASSVPGLGNQPQHF.